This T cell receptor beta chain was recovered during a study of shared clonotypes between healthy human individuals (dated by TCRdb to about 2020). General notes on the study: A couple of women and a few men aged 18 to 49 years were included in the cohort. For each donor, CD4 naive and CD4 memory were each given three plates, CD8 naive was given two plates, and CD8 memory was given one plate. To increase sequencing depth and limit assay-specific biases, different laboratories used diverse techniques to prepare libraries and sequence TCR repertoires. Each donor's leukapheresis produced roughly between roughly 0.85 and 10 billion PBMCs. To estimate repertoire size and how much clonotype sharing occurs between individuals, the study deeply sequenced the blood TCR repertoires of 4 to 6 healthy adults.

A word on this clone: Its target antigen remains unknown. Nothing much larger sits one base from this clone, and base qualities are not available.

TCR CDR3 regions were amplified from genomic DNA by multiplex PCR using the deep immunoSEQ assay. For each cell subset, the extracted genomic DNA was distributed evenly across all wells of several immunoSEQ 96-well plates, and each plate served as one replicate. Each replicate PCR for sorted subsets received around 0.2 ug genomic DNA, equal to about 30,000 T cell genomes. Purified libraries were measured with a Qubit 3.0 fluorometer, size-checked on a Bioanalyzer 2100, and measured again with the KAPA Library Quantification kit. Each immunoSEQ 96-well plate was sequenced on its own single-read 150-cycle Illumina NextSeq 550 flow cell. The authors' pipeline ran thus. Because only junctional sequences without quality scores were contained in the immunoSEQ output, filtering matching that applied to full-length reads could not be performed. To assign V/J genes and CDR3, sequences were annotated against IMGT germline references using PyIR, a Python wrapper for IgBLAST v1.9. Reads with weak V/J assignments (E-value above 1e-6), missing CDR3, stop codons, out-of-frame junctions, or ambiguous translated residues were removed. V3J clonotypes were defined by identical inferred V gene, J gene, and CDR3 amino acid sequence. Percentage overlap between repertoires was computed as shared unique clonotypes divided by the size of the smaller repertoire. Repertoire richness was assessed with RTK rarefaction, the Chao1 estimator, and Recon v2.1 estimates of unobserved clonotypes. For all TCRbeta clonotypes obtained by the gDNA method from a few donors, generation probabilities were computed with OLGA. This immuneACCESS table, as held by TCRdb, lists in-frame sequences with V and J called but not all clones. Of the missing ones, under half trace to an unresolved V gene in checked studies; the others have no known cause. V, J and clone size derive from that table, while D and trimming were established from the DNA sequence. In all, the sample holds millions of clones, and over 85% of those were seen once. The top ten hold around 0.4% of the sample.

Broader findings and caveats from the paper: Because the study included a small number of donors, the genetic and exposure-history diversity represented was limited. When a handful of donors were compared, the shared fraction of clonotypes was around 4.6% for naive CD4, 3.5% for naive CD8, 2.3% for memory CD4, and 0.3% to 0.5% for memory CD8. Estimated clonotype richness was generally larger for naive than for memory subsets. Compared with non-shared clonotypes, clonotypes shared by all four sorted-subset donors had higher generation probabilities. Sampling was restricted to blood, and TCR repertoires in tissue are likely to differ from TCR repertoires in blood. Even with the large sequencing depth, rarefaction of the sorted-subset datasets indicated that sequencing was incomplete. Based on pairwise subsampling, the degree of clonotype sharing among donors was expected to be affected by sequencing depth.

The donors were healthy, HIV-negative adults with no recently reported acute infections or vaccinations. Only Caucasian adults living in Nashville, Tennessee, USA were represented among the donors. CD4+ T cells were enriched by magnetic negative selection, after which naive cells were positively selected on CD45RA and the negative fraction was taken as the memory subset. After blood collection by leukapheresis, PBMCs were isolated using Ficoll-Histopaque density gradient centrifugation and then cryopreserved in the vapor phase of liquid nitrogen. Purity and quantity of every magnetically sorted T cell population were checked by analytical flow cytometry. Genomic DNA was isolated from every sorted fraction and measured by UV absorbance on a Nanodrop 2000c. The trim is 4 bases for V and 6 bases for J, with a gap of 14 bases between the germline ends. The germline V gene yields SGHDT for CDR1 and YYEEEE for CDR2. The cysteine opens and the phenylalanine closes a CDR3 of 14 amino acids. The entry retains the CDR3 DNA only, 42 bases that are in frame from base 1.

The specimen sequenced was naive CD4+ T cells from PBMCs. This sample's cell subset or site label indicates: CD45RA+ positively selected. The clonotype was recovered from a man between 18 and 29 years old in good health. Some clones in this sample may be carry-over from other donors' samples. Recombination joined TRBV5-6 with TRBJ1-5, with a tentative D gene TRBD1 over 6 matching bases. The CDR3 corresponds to CASSRRTGRQPQHF. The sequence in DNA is TGTGCCAGCAGCCGGCGTACAGGGCGTCAGCCCCAGCATTTT.